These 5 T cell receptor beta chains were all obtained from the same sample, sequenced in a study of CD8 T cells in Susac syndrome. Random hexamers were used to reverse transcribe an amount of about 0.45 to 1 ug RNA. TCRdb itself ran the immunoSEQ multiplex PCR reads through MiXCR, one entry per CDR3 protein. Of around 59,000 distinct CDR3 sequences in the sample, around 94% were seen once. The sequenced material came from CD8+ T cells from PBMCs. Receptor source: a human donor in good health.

CDR3 protein: CASSQELTGGSYNEQFF. CDR3 DNA sequence: TGTGCCAGCAGCCAGGAGTTGACAGGGGGCTCCTACAATGAGCAGTTCTTC. The genes are TRBV7-9 and TRBJ2-1; TRBD1 matches at 9 bases. The CDR3 length is 17 residues. Trimming at V came to 5 bases and at J to 0 bases, leaving 8 bases not matched to a gene. Per the germline V gene, CDR1 is SEHNR and CDR2 is FQNEAQ (reference sequence).

This chain's CDR3 is CASSPGLATLQFTDTQYF. For the CDR3, the DNA is TGTGCCAGCAGTCCAGGACTAGCGACATTGCAGTTCACAGATACGCAGTATTTT. This chain links TRBV27 with TRBJ2-3; 9 bases are a match to TRBD2. The germline gives CDR1 MNHEY, CDR2 SMNVEV (reference sequence). Germline trimming cut 5 bases from V and 2 bases from J; bases unmatched to any gene: 14. This CDR3 is 18 amino acids long.

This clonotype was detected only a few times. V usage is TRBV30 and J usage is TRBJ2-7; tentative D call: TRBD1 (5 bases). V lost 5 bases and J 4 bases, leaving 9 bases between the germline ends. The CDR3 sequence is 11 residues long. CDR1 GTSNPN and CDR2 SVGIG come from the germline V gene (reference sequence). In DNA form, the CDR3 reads TGTGCCTGGGCATCAGGGTACGAGCAGTACTTC. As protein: CAWASGYEQYF. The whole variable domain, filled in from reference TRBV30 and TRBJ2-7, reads SQTIHQWPATLVQPVGSPLSLECTVEGTSNPNLYWYRQAAGRGLQLLFYSVGIGQISSEVPQNLSASRPQDRQFILSSKKLLLSDSGFYLCAWASGYEQYFGPGTRLTVT.

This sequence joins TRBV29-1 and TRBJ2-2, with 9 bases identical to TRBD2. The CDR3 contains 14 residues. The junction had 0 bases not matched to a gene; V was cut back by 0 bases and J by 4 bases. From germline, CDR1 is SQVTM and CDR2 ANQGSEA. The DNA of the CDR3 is TGCAGCGTTGAAGAGCGGGGGGGCACCGGGGAGCTGTTTTTT. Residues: CSVEERGGTGELFF.

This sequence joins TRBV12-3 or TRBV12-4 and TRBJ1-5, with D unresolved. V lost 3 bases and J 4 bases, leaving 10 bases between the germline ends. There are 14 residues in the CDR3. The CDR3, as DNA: TGTGCCAGCAGTTTCACAGCCCCTAATCAGCCCCAGCATTTT. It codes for CASSFTAPNQPQHF.